The source of this T cell receptor (beta chain) is a study of shared clonotypes between healthy human individuals. General observations from the study: Rarefaction analysis demonstrated incomplete sorted-subset sequencing notwithstanding large depth.

Here immunoSEQ multiplex PCR was the method, and the copy in TCRdb shows in-frame clones only, minus some. Of some 2,100,000 clones listed, 90% to 95% are singletons. In its sample, this clone was seen once. The antigen is undetermined. There are 16 residues in the CDR3. The V end lost 5 bases, the J end lost 9 bases, and 24 bases lay between the germline ends. The germline gives CDR1 SGHTA, CDR2 FQGTGA. CD8 cells regarded as naive lacked CD45RO, were positively chosen for CCR7, and omitted terminally differentiated effector memory CD45RA+ cells. The genes are TRBV7-3 and TRBJ2-3; D unresolved. The sequenced material came from naive CD8+ T cells from PBMCs. This TCR was recovered from a young man in good health. Some clones in this sample may be carry-over from other donors' samples. CDR3 nucleotides: TGTGCCAGCAGCCCACAAGGACGGGCTGCCCTCGAGACGCAGTATTTT. Protein: CASSPQGRAALETQYF.